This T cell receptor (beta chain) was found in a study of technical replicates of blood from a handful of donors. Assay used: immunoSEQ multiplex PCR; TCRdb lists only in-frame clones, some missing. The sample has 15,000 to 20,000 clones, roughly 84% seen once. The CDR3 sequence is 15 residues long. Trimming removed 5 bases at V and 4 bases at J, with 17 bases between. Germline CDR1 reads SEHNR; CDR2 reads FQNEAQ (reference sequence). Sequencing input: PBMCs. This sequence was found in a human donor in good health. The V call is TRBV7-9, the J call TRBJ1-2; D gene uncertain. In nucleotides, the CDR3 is TGTGCCAGCAGCCGCGCGGAGGTCGCTTTCTATGGCTACACCTTC. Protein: CASSRAEVAFYGYTF.